Shown below are 6 T cell receptor beta chains from a single sample sequenced in a study of cytomegalovirus exposure and HLA in healthy donors. The PCR employed 60 Vbeta primers together with 13 Jbeta primers. This table comes from immunoSEQ multiplex PCR, and its TCRdb copy is limited to in-frame clones, with some not included. The sample holds 35,000 to 45,000 clones, roughly half seen once. What was sequenced was PBMCs. The origin of the receptors is a human donor in good health.

The V call is TRBV9, the J call TRBJ2-7, with D perhaps matching TRBD1 (5 bases). V shed 2 bases and J shed 0 bases, with 6 bases lying between them. The CDR3 loop spans 13 amino acids. Germline V gene lookup returns CDR1 SGDLS and CDR2 YYNGEE. CDR3 residues: CASSVDTSYEQYF. The CDR3 region has the DNA TGTGCCAGCAGCGTGGACACCTCCTACGAGCAGTACTTC.

This rearrangement joins TRBV7-2 to TRBJ2-3; D is perhaps TRBD2 (5 bases). Germline values: CDR1 SGHTA, CDR2 FQGNSA. The ends were cut back, 6 bases at V and 6 bases at J, with 10 bases in the middle. This CDR3 is built from 12 residues. The CDR3 DNA follows: TGTGCCAGCAGTTCCGAGCGGGATACGCAGTATTTT. Encoded protein: CASSSERDTQYF.

The chain recombines TRBV16 with TRBJ2-2, with D maybe TRBD2 (5 bases). The CDR3 contains 14 residues. Trimming took 4 bases from V and 6 from J, leaving 12 bases between them. Germline CDR1 and CDR2: KGHSY and FQNENV. CDR3 nucleotide sequence: TGTGCCAGCAGCCCGTGGACTGGGTCCGGGGAGCTGTTTTTT. Its translation: CASSPWTGSGELFF.

The chain employs TRBV5-4 and TRBJ2-7; D remains unclear. This CDR3 spans 12 amino acids. V lost 3 bases to trimming and J lost 2 bases, with 6 bases between them. CDR1 and CDR2 from the germline V gene are SGHNT and YYREEE (reference sequence). DNA of the CDR3: TGTGCCAGCAGCTCCGGAGCCTACGAGCAGTACTTC. It codes for CASSSGAYEQYF.

This chain uses TRBV10-3 with TRBJ2-7; tentative D call: TRBD2 (6 bases). CDR1 and CDR2 from the germline V gene are ENHRY and SYGVKD. The CDR3 is 15 amino acids. The V gene lost 0 bases and the J gene lost 4 bases, with 13 bases spanning the gap. The CDR3 loop reads CAISESAGEVYEQYF. The CDR3 region has the DNA TGTGCCATCAGTGAGTCAGCTGGGGAGGTTTACGAGCAGTACTTC.

The chain is built from TRBV5-6 and TRBJ1-2; 10 bases agree with TRBD1. This CDR3 has 15 residues. V gave up 2 bases and J gave up 4 bases; unmatched junction bases: 5. The germline V gene encodes CDR1 SGHDT and CDR2 YYEEEE. CDR3 amino acids: CASSFWDRGIYGYTF. The CDR3, as DNA: TGTGCCAGCAGCTTTTGGGACAGGGGAATCTATGGCTACACCTTC. The entire variable domain, with the rest obtained from reference TRBV5-6 and TRBJ1-2, is as follows: DAGVTQSPTHLIKTRGQQVTLRCSPKSGHDTVSWYQQALGQGPQFIFQYYEEEERQRGNFPDRFSGHQFPNYSSELNVNALLLGDSALYLCASSFWDRGIYGYTFGSGTRLTVV.